These T cell receptor beta chains were read from a single sample in a study of blood T cell repertoires in COVID-19. Sequencing used immunoSEQ multiplex PCR; TCRdb keeps in-frame clones, though not all of them. Of about 220,000 clones in the sample, 82% are singletons; the top ten hold roughly 5.1%. What was sequenced was peripheral blood. Receptor source: a woman in her seventies with COVID-19, enrolled during active disease. The CDR3 runs from the conserved cysteine through the conserved F or W. A D gene is named only where the DNA matches it firmly. Not every row has a clone size; where given, it reads once, few, many or a size class.

v_gene: TRBV5-5; abundance: -; d_gene: TRBD1; j_gene: TRBJ2-7; CDR3nt: TGTGCCAGCAGCTTGTTAGGGGGCGGTTCCTACGAGCAGTACTTC; CDR3aa: CASSLLGGGSYEQYF
v_gene: TRBV29-1; abundance: -; d_gene: -; j_gene: TRBJ2-3; CDR3nt: TGCAGCGTTGGTTATAGCGGCAACACAGATACGCAGTATTTT; CDR3aa: CSVGYSGNTDTQYF
v_gene: TRBV24-1; abundance: -; d_gene: -; j_gene: TRBJ2-3; CDR3nt: TGTGCCACCAGTGTTCAGACAGGTGACGGGCCCAGCACAGATACGCAGTATTTT; CDR3aa: CATSVQTGDGPSTDTQYF
v_gene: TRBV5-1; abundance: -; d_gene: TRBD1; j_gene: TRBJ1-5; CDR3nt: TGCGCCAGCAGGGAGGGGACAGGCAATCAGCCCCAGCATTTT; CDR3aa: CASREGTGNQPQHF
v_gene: TRBV10-3; abundance: -; d_gene: -; j_gene: TRBJ1-4; CDR3nt: TGTGCCATCAGTGAGGGGCGGGAAGGGTTGAACGAAAAACTGTTTTTT; CDR3aa: CAISEGREGLNEKLFF
v_gene: TRBV9; abundance: -; d_gene: -; j_gene: TRBJ1-1; CDR3nt: TGTGCCAGCAGCGCAGGACAAGTTGAAGCTTTCTTT; CDR3aa: CASSAGQVEAFF
v_gene: TRBV7-6; abundance: -; d_gene: -; j_gene: TRBJ1-6; CDR3nt: TGTGCCAGCAGCTTATCAGGGGTTAATTCACCCCTCCACTTT; CDR3aa: CASSLSGVNSPLHF
v_gene: TRBV9; abundance: -; d_gene: -; j_gene: TRBJ2-1; CDR3nt: TGTGCCAGCAGCGTAGGTAGGTTAGCGGAGGAGCAGTTCTTC; CDR3aa: CASSVGRLAEEQFF
v_gene: TRBV5-1; abundance: -; d_gene: -; j_gene: TRBJ1-1; CDR3nt: TGCGCCAGCAGCTGGCGGGACCGCAACATGAACACTGAAGCTTTCTTT; CDR3aa: CASSWRDRNMNTEAFF
v_gene: TRBV5-4; abundance: -; d_gene: TRBD1; j_gene: TRBJ2-7; CDR3nt: TGTGCCAGCAGCTTGGGTCCCGGGACAGGGGGAGGACGGGTACTATACGAGCAGTACTTC; CDR3aa: CASSLGPGTGGGRVLYEQYF
v_gene: TRBV7-2; abundance: -; d_gene: TRBD2; j_gene: TRBJ2-3; CDR3nt: TGTGCCAGCAGCTCTCCCCGCCCGGGACTAGGGGTAGATACGCAGTATTTT; CDR3aa: CASSSPRPGLGVDTQYF
v_gene: TRBV27; abundance: -; d_gene: TRBD1; j_gene: TRBJ1-5; CDR3nt: TGTGCCAGCACCTACCAGGGACAGGCCAACAATCAGCCCCAGCATTTT; CDR3aa: CASTYQGQANNQPQHF
v_gene: TRBV5-4; abundance: -; d_gene: -; j_gene: TRBJ2-3; CDR3nt: TGTGCCAGCAGCCCCGGGACTCAAACAGATACGCAGTATTTT; CDR3aa: CASSPGTQTDTQYF
v_gene: TRBV4-1; abundance: -; d_gene: TRBD2; j_gene: TRBJ2-7; CDR3nt: TGCGCCAGCAGCCAAGATGGGGGAGGAACTAGCGGCTCCTACGAGCAGTACTTC; CDR3aa: CASSQDGGGTSGSYEQYF
v_gene: TRBV6-6; abundance: -; d_gene: -; j_gene: TRBJ1-6; CDR3nt: TGTGCCAGCAGTCCCTACCTTACAGGGAGTTCTTCACCCCTCCACTTT; CDR3aa: CASSPYLTGSSSPLHF
v_gene: TRBV4-1; abundance: -; d_gene: TRBD2; j_gene: TRBJ2-1; CDR3nt: TGCGCCAGCAGCCTCCGGACTAGCGGGAGTTCCGATGAGCAGTTCTTC; CDR3aa: CASSLRTSGSSDEQFF
v_gene: TRBV5-1; abundance: -; d_gene: -; j_gene: TRBJ2-1; CDR3nt: TGCGCCAGCAGCTTACAGGGAGACGGTTACAATGAGCAGTTCTTC; CDR3aa: CASSLQGDGYNEQFF
v_gene: TRBV24-1; abundance: -; d_gene: -; j_gene: TRBJ1-1; CDR3nt: TGTGCCACCAGTGATTTGCAAGGAGGAGGGGGGGTCAACACTGAAGCTTTCTTT; CDR3aa: CATSDLQGGGGVNTEAFF
v_gene: TRBV9; abundance: -; d_gene: -; j_gene: TRBJ1-1; CDR3nt: TGTGCCAGCAGCGGGAGCGGGGCCCGACGGGGCACTGAAGCTTTCTTT; CDR3aa: CASSGSGARRGTEAFF
v_gene: TRBV10-3; abundance: -; d_gene: TRBD1; j_gene: TRBJ1-5; CDR3nt: TGTGCCATTCCGGGACAGGGGGATCAGCCCCAGCATTTT; CDR3aa: CAIPGQGDQPQHF
v_gene: TRBV9; abundance: -; d_gene: TRBD2; j_gene: TRBJ2-1; CDR3nt: TGTGCCAGCAGTGGTCCTAGGGAGGGTGAGCAGTTCTTC; CDR3aa: CASSGPREGEQFF
v_gene: TRBV2; abundance: -; d_gene: TRBD1; j_gene: TRBJ2-1; CDR3nt: TGTGCCAGCAGTGCACAGGGGCCCTTCTACAATGAGCAGTTCTTC; CDR3aa: CASSAQGPFYNEQFF
v_gene: TRBV28; abundance: -; d_gene: TRBD1; j_gene: TRBJ1-1; CDR3nt: TGTGCCAGCACAGGGGGCCGCTTTACGAACACTGAAGCTTTCTTT; CDR3aa: CASTGGRFTNTEAFF
v_gene: TRBV6-5; abundance: -; d_gene: -; j_gene: TRBJ2-5; CDR3nt: TGTGCCAGCACCCAAGCCTCAGCAGGCCAAGAGACCCAGTACTTC; CDR3aa: CASTQASAGQETQYF
v_gene: TRBV6-5; abundance: -; d_gene: -; j_gene: TRBJ2-2; CDR3nt: TGTGCCAGCAGTACGGGACTTTTTTTTGGGGAGCTGTTTTTT; CDR3aa: CASSTGLFFGELFF
v_gene: TRBV30; abundance: few; d_gene: -; j_gene: TRBJ1-2; CDR3nt: TGTGCCTGGAGTCCTCGTAACTATGGCTACACCTTC; CDR3aa: CAWSPRNYGYTF
v_gene: TRBV7-9; abundance: -; d_gene: TRBD1; j_gene: TRBJ1-1; CDR3nt: TGTGCCAGCAGCTCTCGACAGGGAATGAACACTGAAGCTTTCTTT; CDR3aa: CASSSRQGMNTEAFF
v_gene: TRBV7-9; abundance: -; d_gene: TRBD2; j_gene: TRBJ2-7; CDR3nt: TGTGCCAGCGGACTAGCGGGAGGTTACGAGCAGTACTTC; CDR3aa: CASGLAGGYEQYF
v_gene: TRBV28; abundance: -; d_gene: TRBD1; j_gene: TRBJ1-5; CDR3nt: TGTGCCAGCAGTTTATTGGGCAGGGGGCTGCCCCAGCATTTT; CDR3aa: CASSLLGRGLPQHF
v_gene: TRBV15; abundance: -; d_gene: TRBD1; j_gene: TRBJ1-2; CDR3nt: TGTGCCACCAGCAGAGAGACAGGGATGAGTAGTTATGGCTACACCTTC; CDR3aa: CATSRETGMSSYGYTF
v_gene: TRBV7-3; abundance: -; d_gene: TRBD1; j_gene: TRBJ1-2; CDR3nt: TGTGCCAGCAGCCCAAGCCAGGGGGTCTATGGCTACACCTTC; CDR3aa: CASSPSQGVYGYTF
v_gene: TRBV19; abundance: -; d_gene: TRBD1; j_gene: TRBJ2-5; CDR3nt: TGTGCCAGTAGTATCTTGGGACAGCAAGAGACCCAGTACTTC; CDR3aa: CASSILGQQETQYF
v_gene: TRBV5-1; abundance: -; d_gene: -; j_gene: TRBJ2-7; CDR3nt: TGCGCCAGCAGCTTGGCACATCTCTACGAGCAGTACTTC; CDR3aa: CASSLAHLYEQYF
v_gene: TRBV11-3; abundance: -; d_gene: -; j_gene: TRBJ2-3; CDR3nt: TGTGCCAGCAGCCCCAGACTTACAGATACGCAGTATTTT; CDR3aa: CASSPRLTDTQYF
v_gene: TRBV19; abundance: -; d_gene: TRBD1; j_gene: TRBJ1-1; CDR3nt: TGTGCCAGTAGGGACAGGGGTGCGGACACTGAAGCTTTCTTT; CDR3aa: CASRDRGADTEAFF
v_gene: TRBV18; abundance: -; d_gene: TRBD1; j_gene: TRBJ1-1; CDR3nt: TGTGCCAGCACAAGGGACAGGGGAGGAAACACTGAAGCTTTCTTT; CDR3aa: CASTRDRGGNTEAFF
v_gene: TRBV7-2; abundance: -; d_gene: TRBD1; j_gene: TRBJ2-7; CDR3nt: TGTGCCAGCAGCCAAATAGGGACAGGACCCTCCTACGAGCAGTACTTC; CDR3aa: CASSQIGTGPSYEQYF
v_gene: TRBV6-2/TRBV6-3; abundance: -; d_gene: TRBD2; j_gene: TRBJ2-7; CDR3nt: TGTGCCAGCAGTTATAGCGGGAAAACTTCCTACGAGCAGTACTTC; CDR3aa: CASSYSGKTSYEQYF
v_gene: TRBV24-1; abundance: -; d_gene: -; j_gene: TRBJ2-1; CDR3nt: TGTGCCACCAGTGATTTGGTTGGGGGGAGCTCCTACAATGAGCAGTTCTTC; CDR3aa: CATSDLVGGSSYNEQFF
v_gene: TRBV20-1; abundance: -; d_gene: -; j_gene: TRBJ1-2; CDR3nt: TGCAGTGCTCCCCCGGGGGGCGGCTACACCTTC; CDR3aa: CSAPPGGGYTF
v_gene: TRBV10-1; abundance: -; d_gene: TRBD2; j_gene: TRBJ2-4; CDR3nt: TGCGCCAGCAGTGACGTCCAAGCGGGGAAAAACATTCAGTACTTC; CDR3aa: CASSDVQAGKNIQYF
v_gene: TRBV29-1; abundance: -; d_gene: -; j_gene: TRBJ1-1; CDR3nt: TGCAGTGTTACTGAGAGCATGAACACTGAAGCTTTCTTT; CDR3aa: CSVTESMNTEAFF
v_gene: TRBV19; abundance: -; d_gene: -; j_gene: TRBJ1-1; CDR3nt: TGTGCCAGTAGTATAGCCCGAGGAGGGAGTAGAACTGAAGCTTTCTTT; CDR3aa: CASSIARGGSRTEAFF